The 30 T cell receptor beta chains presented below share a single source sample, sequenced in a study of T cell responses to AZD1222 COVID-19 vaccine. The method was immunoSEQ multiplex PCR; TCRdb's version includes in-frame clones alone and lacks a portion of them. The sample includes around 120,000 clones, around 90% of them seen just once. Sequenced material: peripheral blood, taken on day 0 of AZD1222 vaccination. The receptors were sampled from an adult in good health.

The J gene is TRBJ1-6, the V gene TRBV18, with D uncertain. The CDR3 runs 12 residues. Germline V lookup: CDR1 KGHSH, CDR2 LQKENI. Trimming shortened V by 5 bases and J by 6 bases, and 5 bases separated the two germline ends. Here the CDR3 DNA reads TGTGCCAGCTCAATCCCTAATTCACCCCTCCACTTT. This encodes CASSIPNSPLHF.

This clone was picked up many times. The V call is TRBV2, the J call TRBJ2-7; 11 nucleotides agree with TRBD1. With 5 bases clipped from V and 6 bases from J, the junction kept 3 bases outside the gene matches. This CDR3 is built from 13 residues. Germline-derived CDR1 and CDR2 are SNHLY and FYNNEI. This chain's CDR3 is CASSSGTGGEQYF. The CDR3 region has the DNA TGTGCCAGCAGTTCCGGGACAGGGGGCGAGCAGTACTTC.

A single count supports this clone. The chain is built from TRBV5-1 and TRBJ1-2; 7 nucleotides agree with TRBD1. J lost 7 bases, V lost 4 bases, and 4 bases had no gene match. The germline V gene encodes CDR1 SGHRS and CDR2 YFSETQ. CDR3 length: 12 residues. The CDR3 loop reads CASSRTGFGYTF. DNA of the CDR3: TGCGCCAGCAGCCGGACAGGATTTGGCTACACCTTC.

The rearrangement links TRBV28 to TRBJ2-3; D might be TRBD1 (5 bases). V lost 6 bases, J lost 7 bases, and 11 bases lay in between. Germline V gene lookup returns CDR1 MDHEN and CDR2 SYDVKM. There are 12 residues in the CDR3. The CDR3, as DNA: TGTGCCAGCAGGCAGGGTAGAAATACGCAGTATTTT. The encoded protein is CASRQGRNTQYF.

This clone was seen once. Within the sample, other DNA sequences also encode this same CDR3. The chain links TRBV2 to TRBJ1-2; D ambiguous. Trimming removed 7 bases from V and 0 bases from J, with 12 bases in between. This CDR3 contains 14 residues. CDR1 is SNHLY, CDR2 FYNNEI, per germline. The CDR3 nucleotides are TGTGCCAGCATACGGCAATTAGCTAACTATGGCTACACCTTC. This gives the protein CASIRQLANYGYTF.

This clone was counted once. This chain links TRBV2 with TRBJ2-1, with 11 bases fitting TRBD1. The germline gives CDR1 SNHLY, CDR2 FYNNEI. The CDR3 consists of 15 residues. V shed 7 bases, J shed 7 bases, and the junction held 9 bases outside the gene matches. The CDR3 bases are TGTGCCAGCACTGAGGCCGGGACAGGGGGGAATGAGCAGTTCTTC. Translated: CASTEAGTGGNEQFF. The variable domain in full, completed from reference TRBV2 and TRBJ2-1, reads EPEVTQTPSHQVTQMGQEVILRCVPISNHLYFYWYRQILGQKVEFLVSFYNNEISEKSEIFDDQFSVERPDGSNFTLKIRSTKLEDSAMYFCASTEAGTGGNEQFFGPGTRLTVL.

J is TRBJ1-6 and V is TRBV5-1; D call uncertain. This CDR3 region has 16 residues. Germline loops: CDR1 SGHRS, CDR2 YFSETQ. Between the trimmed V and J ends, which lost 0 bases and 5 bases, there was a span of 12 bases. For the CDR3, the DNA is TGCGCCAGCAGCTTGGGGGTAAATCGAAATAATTCACCCCTCCACTTT. Protein sequence: CASSLGVNRNNSPLHF.

The chain uses TRBV10-3 and TRBJ2-7; no clear D gene. The CDR3 runs to 12 residues. Trimming left V 6 bases short and J 1 base short, with 7 bases between. Germline CDR1 and CDR2: ENHRY and SYGVKD. CDR3 in DNA: TGTGCCATCAGGGGCACTTCCTACGAGCAGTACTTC. This codes for CAIRGTSYEQYF.

The gene calls are TRBV20-1 and TRBJ2-1, with 10 bases aligning to TRBD1. The CDR3 has 11 amino acids. Unmatched junction bases numbered 6, after V lost 5 bases and J lost 14 bases. Germline V gene lookup returns CDR1 DFQATT and CDR2 SNEGSKA (reference sequence). This CDR3 reads CSAGTGDFEFF. CDR3 nucleotides: TGCAGTGCTGGGACAGGGGATTTCGAGTTCTTC.

The CDR3 reads CASSLEGPGGDTQYF. The DNA of the CDR3 is TGCGCCAGCAGCTTGGAGGGACCAGGGGGAGATACGCAGTATTTT. V and J are TRBV5-1 and TRBJ2-3; 7 positions agree with TRBD1. Germline V gives CDR1 SGHRS, CDR2 YFSETQ. The CDR3 is made up of 15 amino acids. V lost 0 bases and J lost 5; bases outside the gene matches: 6.

The rearrangement joins TRBV3-1 (or the pseudogene TRBV3-2) to TRBJ1-6, with 9 nucleotides matching TRBD1. Germline loops: CDR1 LGHDT, CDR2 YNNKEL (reference sequence). Germline trimming cut 1 base from V and 0 bases from J; bases unmatched to any gene: 7. There are 19 residues in the CDR3. Here the CDR3 DNA reads TGTGCCAGCAGCCAAGGGGGAGGACAGGGGAGCTCCTATAATTCACCCCTCCACTTT. The encoded protein is CASSQGGGQGSSYNSPLHF.

This chain connects TRBV27 to TRBJ2-5; weak D call: TRBD2 (6 bases). CDR1 MNHEY and CDR2 SMNVEV come from the germline V gene (reference sequence). Trimming removed 5 bases from V and 4 bases from J, with 20 bases in between. The CDR3 spans 16 residues. CDR3 amino acids: CASSRTRLVGRETQYF. The CDR3 DNA follows: TGTGCCAGCAGTCGTACTAGACTAGTCGGGAGAGAGACCCAGTACTTC.

The chain recombines TRBV5-1 with TRBJ2-7, with D unclear. V lost 0 bases and J lost 3, with 4 bases in between. This CDR3 is 12 amino acids long. Germline V gene sequence: CDR1 SGHRS, CDR2 YFSETQ. The CDR3 sequence: CASSLESYEQYF. CDR3 nucleotides: TGCGCCAGCAGCTTGGAGAGCTACGAGCAGTACTTC.

This clone was counted a single time. This chain joins TRBV18 and TRBJ2-3; possible D gene TRBD2, 6 bases. Trimming left V 2 bases short and J 0 bases short, with 15 bases between. The CDR3 totals 17 residues. Germline V lookup: CDR1 KGHSH, CDR2 LQKENI. The CDR3 sequence is CASSPGTWGTSTDTQYF. DNA of the CDR3: TGTGCCAGCTCACCAGGGACTTGGGGGACGAGCACAGATACGCAGTATTTT.

This rearrangement joins TRBV30 to TRBJ2-7; TRBD1 matches 10 bases. The germline V gene has CDR1 GTSNPN and CDR2 SVGIG (reference sequence). The junction had 8 bases not matched to a gene; V was cut back by 7 bases and J by 5 bases. CDR3 length: 13 amino acids. The CDR3 nucleotides are TGTGCCTCCCGGGACAGGGGTATCAACGAGCAGTACTTC. It translates to CASRDRGINEQYF.

CDR3 sequence: CASSPPGRLAGDNEQFF. The CDR3 nucleotides are TGTGCCAGCTCACCTCCGGGGCGGCTAGCGGGGGACAATGAGCAGTTCTTC. The chain has TRBV18 and TRBJ2-1, with TRBD2 matching over 10 bases. The CDR3 consists of 17 residues. CDR1 is KGHSH, CDR2 LQKENI, per germline. Trimming removed 3 bases from V and 5 bases from J; junction bases left unmatched: 10.

The chain carries TRBV6-5 and TRBJ2-2; no clear D gene. Trimming removed 2 bases at V and 0 bases at J, with 10 bases between. Looked up from germline, CDR1 is MNHEY and CDR2 is SVGAGI. This CDR3 spans 16 amino acids. The DNA for the CDR3 is TGTGCCAGCAGTTACGGCGAGGCTTCGAACACCGGGGAGCTGTTTTTT. Residues: CASSYGEASNTGELFF.

CDR3 loop: CASSWTGSSYNEQFF. CDR3 DNA: TGCGCCAGCAGCTGGACAGGGAGCTCCTACAATGAGCAGTTCTTC. The V and J genes are TRBV5-1 and TRBJ2-1; 8 positions match TRBD1. In germline, CDR1 is SGHRS, CDR2 YFSETQ. The CDR3 sequence is 15 residues long. J lost 0 bases, V lost 3 bases, and 2 bases had no gene match.

The chain combines TRBV7-3 with TRBJ2-1, with 7 bases lining up with TRBD1. Losses at the gene ends were 4 bases for V and 3 bases for J; bases not matched to a gene: 6. The CDR3 has 15 amino acids. From germline, CDR1 is SGHTA and CDR2 FQGTGA. CDR3 loop: CASSYDRADYNEQFF. CDR3 DNA: TGTGCCAGCAGCTACGACAGGGCCGACTACAATGAGCAGTTCTTC.

The V call is TRBV7-3, the J call TRBJ2-2; 9 nucleotides align to TRBD2. The germline V gene encodes CDR1 SGHTA and CDR2 FQGTGA. The CDR3 contains 15 residues. V was clipped by 5 bases and J by 4 bases; unmatched bases: 5. The CDR3 sequence: CASSRGGAGTGELFF. The CDR3 DNA follows: TGTGCCAGCAGCCGCGGGGGGGCAGGCACCGGGGAGCTGTTTTTT.

The V and J genes are TRBV9 and TRBJ1-2; D possibly corresponds to TRBD1 (5 bases). CDR1 and CDR2 (germline): SGDLS, YYNGEE. V dropped 1 base and J dropped 8 bases, with 15 bases sitting between them. The CDR3 spans 14 residues. For the CDR3, the DNA is TGTGCCAGCAGCGTAATGGCAGGGCGGGAGGGCTACACCTTC. Its translation is CASSVMAGREGYTF.

This clone was detected only once. The gene calls are TRBV9 and TRBJ2-1, with a possible D match to TRBD1 (6 bases). CDR1 and CDR2 (germline): SGDLS, YYNGEE. This CDR3 is 15 amino acids long. The V end lost 0 bases, the J end lost 4 bases, and 11 bases lay between the germline ends. CDR3 nucleotide sequence: TGTGCCAGCAGCGTAGGGGGACACCCTTACAATGAGCAGTTCTTC. Translation gives CASSVGGHPYNEQFF.

This rearrangement joins TRBV5-1 to TRBJ1-4, with D maybe TRBD1 (6 bases). The germline V gene encodes CDR1 SGHRS and CDR2 YFSETQ. V lost 0 bases to trimming and J lost 7 bases, with 16 bases between them. This CDR3 region has 16 residues. CDR3 in amino acids: CASSLAPPGDIEKLFF. DNA for the CDR3: TGCGCCAGCAGCTTGGCCCCCCCAGGGGATATTGAAAAACTGTTTTTT.

The chain links TRBV5-1 to TRBJ1-2, with D possibly matching TRBD1 (6 bases). Germline CDR1 reads SGHRS; CDR2 reads YFSETQ. V was cut by 4 bases and J by 4 bases, with 20 bases left in between. This CDR3 region has 16 residues. This chain's CDR3 is CASSPPGGGSFYGYTF. The CDR3, as DNA: TGCGCCAGCAGCCCCCCCGGAGGGGGGAGCTTCTATGGCTACACCTTC.

The chain joins TRBV3-1 (or the pseudogene TRBV3-2) to TRBJ1-5, with D unresolved. The CDR3 covers 15 residues. From germline, CDR1 is LGHDT and CDR2 YNNKEL (reference sequence). V lost 0 bases and J lost 4, with 10 bases in between. In DNA form, the CDR3 reads TGTGCCAGCAGCCAAGATCAGAGACCTAATCAGCCCCAGCATTTT. Translated: CASSQDQRPNQPQHF.

This rearrangement joins TRBV6-6 to TRBJ2-5, with D perhaps given as TRBD1 or TRBD2 (5 bases each). Germline V gene lookup returns CDR1 MNHNY and CDR2 SVGAGI (reference sequence). The CDR3 length is 13 residues. V was clipped by 6 bases and J by 4 bases, with 12 bases between them. The CDR3 DNA is TGTGCCAGCAGAAACCAGGGACCAGAGACCCAGTACTTC. Protein: CASRNQGPETQYF.

The chain joins TRBV2 to TRBJ2-7; TRBD1 agrees at 7 bases. Trimming took 6 bases from V and 3 from J; bases not matched to a gene: 14. Germline assignment: CDR1 SNHLY and CDR2 FYNNEI. The CDR3 contains 16 residues. CDR3 sequence reads: CASSDSPGQVLYEQYF. The CDR3 coding sequence is TGTGCCAGCAGCGATAGCCCCGGACAGGTACTCTACGAGCAGTACTTC.

The chain combines TRBV5-1 with TRBJ1-2; 11 positions agree with TRBD1. Germline V gene data show CDR1 as SGHRS and CDR2 as YFSETQ. V gave up 5 bases and J gave up 4 bases; unmatched junction bases: 4. The CDR3 sequence is 14 residues long. This chain's CDR3 is CASRDGTGGYGYTF. In nucleotides, the CDR3 is TGCGCCAGCAGAGATGGGACAGGGGGCTATGGCTACACCTTC.

The CDR3 protein is CASSPERSSGNTIYF. The CDR3 DNA sequence: TGTGCCAGCAGCCCCGAACGTAGCTCTGGAAACACCATATATTTT. The J gene is TRBJ1-3, the V gene TRBV11-2; D ambiguous. Looked up from germline, CDR1 is SGHAT and CDR2 is FQNNGV. V shed 5 bases and J shed 0 bases, with 11 bases lying between them. CDR3 size: 15 residues.

This clone was seen once. The genes are TRBV30 and TRBJ2-6; D gene uncertain. Trimming removed 4 bases at V and 1 base at J, with 14 bases between. Germline CDR1 reads GTSNPN; CDR2 reads SVGIG (reference sequence). This CDR3 is built from 16 residues. The CDR3 coding sequence is TGTGCCTGGACGACGGGCAGCATGTCTGGGGCCAACGTCCTGACTTTC. It codes for CAWTTGSMSGANVLTF.